These T cell receptor beta chains were read from a single sample in a study of vaccination effects on CD4 cells after COVID-19. Using immunoSEQ multiplex PCR, the repertoire was profiled, and TCRdb retains in-frame clones only, with some absent. This table holds around 63,000 clones, over 70% found once. These receptors' targets are unknown. This material consisted of CD4+ T cells from PBMCs cultured with HCoV-OC43 spike peptides, taken before COVID-19 vaccination. The receptor source for this set is a human donor who received a COVID-19 vaccine. The CDR3 runs from the conserved cysteine through the conserved F or W. Fields, in order: D gene, V gene, clone size, J gene, CDR3 protein, CDR3 DNA. D genes are given only for firm matches. The listing skips clone size in some rows; elsewhere it reads once, few, many or a size class.

>-|TRBV5-4|few|TRBJ1-2
CASSFYPRTATYGYTF
TGTGCCAGCAGCTTCTACCCCAGGACAGCTACCTATGGCTACACCTTC
>-|TRBV9|-|TRBJ2-2
CASSPRGSSPGELFF
TGTGCCAGCAGCCCGAGGGGTTCTAGCCCCGGGGAGCTGTTTTTT
>-|TRBV7-2|-|TRBJ2-3
CASSLTGVSTDTQYF
TGTGCCAGCAGCTTAACGGGAGTTAGCACAGATACGCAGTATTTT
>-|TRBV14|few|TRBJ2-1
CASSRDTYNEQFF
TGTGCCAGCAGTCGGGACACATACAATGAGCAGTTCTTC
>-|TRBV24-1|-|TRBJ1-1
CATSQGQGDTEAFF
TGTGCCACCTCCCAGGGGCAGGGAGACACTGAAGCTTTCTTT
>TRBD1|TRBV29-1|few|TRBJ1-1
CSVLTLTGGGTEAFF
TGCAGCGTTCTAACCCTAACAGGGGGGGGAACTGAAGCTTTCTTT
>-|TRBV18|-|TRBJ2-1
CASSLGRGHNEQFF
TGTGCCAGCTCACTCGGCAGGGGCCACAATGAGCAGTTCTTC
>-|TRBV10-2|few|TRBJ2-5
CASSEVGTQETQYF
TGCGCCAGCAGTGAAGTGGGGACCCAAGAGACCCAGTACTTC
>-|TRBV4-3|-|TRBJ1-1
CASSQDGGIGDTEAFF
TGCGCCAGCAGCCAAGATGGCGGAATAGGCGACACTGAAGCTTTCTTT
>TRBD2|TRBV24-1|few|TRBJ2-2
CATSHYPGLAPNTGELFF
TGTGCCACCAGTCATTATCCGGGACTAGCGCCGAACACCGGGGAGCTGTTTTTT
>TRBD1|TRBV6-5|-|TRBJ2-5
CASSHGQGQETQYF
TGTGCCAGCAGTCACGGACAGGGCCAAGAGACCCAGTACTTC
>-|TRBV19|few|TRBJ1-2
CASSIAALPFYGYTF
TGTGCCAGTAGTATAGCGGCCCTGCCCTTCTATGGCTACACCTTC
>-|TRBV3-1/TRBV3-2|-|TRBJ1-1
CASGHGNTEAFF
TGTGCCAGCGGTCACGGGAACACTGAAGCTTTCTTT
>TRBD2|TRBV29-1|-|TRBJ2-3
CSVESGGDGDTQYF
TGCAGCGTTGAAAGCGGGGGGGATGGAGATACGCAGTATTTT
>TRBD1|TRBV29-1|-|TRBJ1-3
CSAQGQEGNTIYF
TGCAGCGCCCAGGGACAGGAGGGAAACACCATATATTTT
>-|TRBV7-9|-|TRBJ1-4
CASSFQGANEKLFF
TGTGCCAGCAGCTTCCAGGGAGCTAATGAAAAACTGTTTTTT
>TRBD1|TRBV7-9|-|TRBJ1-4
CASSRSGQGEVKLFF
TGTGCCAGCAGCCGAAGCGGACAGGGGGAAGTAAAACTGTTTTTT
>-|TRBV24-1|-|TRBJ2-5
CATSDSGPIETQYF
TGTGCCACCAGTGATTCGGGGCCAATAGAGACCCAGTACTTC